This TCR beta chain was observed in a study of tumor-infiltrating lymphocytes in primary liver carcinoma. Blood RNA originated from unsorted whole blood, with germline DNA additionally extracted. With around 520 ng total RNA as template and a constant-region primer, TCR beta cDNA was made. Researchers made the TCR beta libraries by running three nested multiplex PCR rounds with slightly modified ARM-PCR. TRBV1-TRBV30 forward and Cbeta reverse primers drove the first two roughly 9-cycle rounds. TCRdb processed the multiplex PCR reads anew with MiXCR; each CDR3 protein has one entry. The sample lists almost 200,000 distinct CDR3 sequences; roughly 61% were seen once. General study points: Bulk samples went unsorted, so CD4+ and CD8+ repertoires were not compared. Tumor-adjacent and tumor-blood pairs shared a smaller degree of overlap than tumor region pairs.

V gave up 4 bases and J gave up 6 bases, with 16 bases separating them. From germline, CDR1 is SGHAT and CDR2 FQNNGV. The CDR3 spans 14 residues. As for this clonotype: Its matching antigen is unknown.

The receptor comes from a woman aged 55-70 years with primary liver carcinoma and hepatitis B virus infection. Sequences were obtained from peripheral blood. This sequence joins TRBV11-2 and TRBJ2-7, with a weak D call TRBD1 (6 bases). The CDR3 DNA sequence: TGTGCCAGCAGCTCCAATTACAGGGTTCTCGAGCAGTACTTC. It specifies CASSSNYRVLEQYF.